The clone carrying this T cell receptor (beta chain) came up many times. Its matching antigen is unknown. This sample was included in a study of T-cell reconstitution after alpha-beta-depleted transplantation in children. Study results and limitations: By about two months after transplant, alpha-beta T cells reportedly arose from several hundred graft clones that had expanded. Hyperexpanded clones declined; after one year, newly produced T cells mostly supplied diversity.

V gave up 5 bases and J gave up 2 bases; unmatched junction bases: 11. Germline CDR1 and CDR2: SGHAT and FQNNGV. This CDR3 is 16 amino acids long. Unique molecular identifiers were used to barcode this TCRbeta library. TCRdb reprocessed the PCR reads with MiXCR, giving one entry per CDR3 protein. The table has about 980,000 distinct CDR3 sequences, roughly 31% seen once. This specimen consisted of PBMCs, mostly from graft donor cells, obtained 360 days after TCRalphabeta/CD19-depleted stem cell transplant. This TCR came from a boy less than two years old who had a stem cell transplant for SCID, so the T cells may come from the graft donor. The V and J genes are TRBV11-2 and TRBJ2-5, with 7 nucleotides matching TRBD2. The CDR3 sequence is CASSPRGQRGQETQYF. In DNA form, the CDR3 reads TGTGCCAGCAGCCCCCGAGGGCAGCGGGGTCAAGAGACCCAGTACTTC. The full variable domain, rest sourced from reference TRBV11-2 and TRBJ2-5, is EAGVAQSPRYKIIEKRQSVAFWCNPISGHATLYWYQQILGQGPKLLIQFQNNGVVDDSQLPKDRFSAERLKGVDSTLKIQPAKLEDSAVYLCASSPRGQRGQETQYFGPGTRLLVL.